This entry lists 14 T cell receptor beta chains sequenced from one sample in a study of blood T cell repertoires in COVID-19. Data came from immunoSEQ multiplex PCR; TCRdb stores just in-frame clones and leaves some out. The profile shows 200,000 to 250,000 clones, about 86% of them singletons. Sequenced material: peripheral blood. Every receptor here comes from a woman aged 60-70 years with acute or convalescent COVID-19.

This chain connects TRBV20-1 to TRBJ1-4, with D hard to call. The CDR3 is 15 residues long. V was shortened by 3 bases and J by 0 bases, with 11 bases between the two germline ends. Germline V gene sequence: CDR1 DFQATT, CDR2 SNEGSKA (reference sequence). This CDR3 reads CSASMATTTNEKLFF. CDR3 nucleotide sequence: TGCAGTGCTAGTATGGCGACTACAACTAATGAAAAACTGTTTTTT.

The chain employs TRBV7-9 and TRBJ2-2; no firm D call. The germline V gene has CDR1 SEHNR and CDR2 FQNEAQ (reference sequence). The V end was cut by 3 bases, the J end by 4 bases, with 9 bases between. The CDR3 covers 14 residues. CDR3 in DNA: TGTGCCAGCAGCTTTGACACCACCACCGGGGAGCTGTTTTTT. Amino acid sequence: CASSFDTTTGELFF.

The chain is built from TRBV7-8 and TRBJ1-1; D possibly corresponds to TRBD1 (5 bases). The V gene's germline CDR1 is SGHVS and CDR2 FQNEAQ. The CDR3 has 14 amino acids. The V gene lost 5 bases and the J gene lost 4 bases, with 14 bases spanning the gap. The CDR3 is CASSRDPGSTEAFF. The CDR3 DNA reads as TGTGCCAGCAGCCGGGACCCGGGATCCACTGAAGCTTTCTTT.

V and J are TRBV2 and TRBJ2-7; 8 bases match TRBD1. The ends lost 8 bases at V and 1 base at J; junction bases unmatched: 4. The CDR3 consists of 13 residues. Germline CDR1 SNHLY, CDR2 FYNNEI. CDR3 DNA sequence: TGTGCCAGCCAGGGACAGGAATCCTACGAGCAGTACTTC. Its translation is CASQGQESYEQYF.

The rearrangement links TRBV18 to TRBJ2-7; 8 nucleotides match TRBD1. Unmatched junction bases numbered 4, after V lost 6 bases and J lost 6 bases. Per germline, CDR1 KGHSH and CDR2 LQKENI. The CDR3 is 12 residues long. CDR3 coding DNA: TGTGCCAGCTCCCCAGGGACAGGCGAGCAGTACTTC. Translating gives CASSPGTGEQYF.

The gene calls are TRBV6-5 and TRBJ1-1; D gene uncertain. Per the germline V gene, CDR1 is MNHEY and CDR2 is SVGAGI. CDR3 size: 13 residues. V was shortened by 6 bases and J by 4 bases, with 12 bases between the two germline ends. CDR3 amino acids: CASSPGVSTEAFF. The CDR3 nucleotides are TGTGCCAGCAGCCCCGGGGTGAGCACTGAAGCTTTCTTT.

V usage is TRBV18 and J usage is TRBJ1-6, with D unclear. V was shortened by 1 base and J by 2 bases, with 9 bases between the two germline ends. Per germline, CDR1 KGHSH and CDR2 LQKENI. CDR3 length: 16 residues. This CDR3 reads CASSPRAGAYNSPLHF. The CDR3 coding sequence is TGTGCCAGCTCACCACGGGCCGGCGCCTATAATTCACCCCTCCACTTT.

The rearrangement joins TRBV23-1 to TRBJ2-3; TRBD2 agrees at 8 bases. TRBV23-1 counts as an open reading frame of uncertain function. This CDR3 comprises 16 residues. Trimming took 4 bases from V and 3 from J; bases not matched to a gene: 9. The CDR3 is CASSLLRRGGTDTQYF. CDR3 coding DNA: TGCGCCAGCAGTCTCCTCCGACGGGGGGGGACAGATACGCAGTATTTT.

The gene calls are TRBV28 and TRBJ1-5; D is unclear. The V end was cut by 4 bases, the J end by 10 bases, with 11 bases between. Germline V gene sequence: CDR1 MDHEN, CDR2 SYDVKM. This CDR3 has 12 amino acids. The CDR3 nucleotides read TGTGCCAGCAGTTCCCTAAAACGTCCCCAGCATTTT. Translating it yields CASSSLKRPQHF.

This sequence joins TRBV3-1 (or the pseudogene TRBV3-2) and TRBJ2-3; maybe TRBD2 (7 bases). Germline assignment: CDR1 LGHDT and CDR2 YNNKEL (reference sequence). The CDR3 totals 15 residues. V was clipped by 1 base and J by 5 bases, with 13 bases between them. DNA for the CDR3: TGTGCCAGCAGCCAAGGGGGGGGGCCTATAGATACGCAGTATTTT. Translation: CASSQGGGPIDTQYF.

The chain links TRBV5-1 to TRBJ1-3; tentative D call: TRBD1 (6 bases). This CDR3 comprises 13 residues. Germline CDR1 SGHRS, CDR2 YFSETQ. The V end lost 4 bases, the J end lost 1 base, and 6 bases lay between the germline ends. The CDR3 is CASSTGSGNTIYF. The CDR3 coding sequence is TGCGCCAGCAGCACAGGGTCTGGAAACACCATATATTTT. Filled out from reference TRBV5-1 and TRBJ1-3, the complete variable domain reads KAGVTQTPRYLIKTRGQQVTLSCSPISGHRSVSWYQQTPGQGLQFLFEYFSETQRNKGNFPGRFSGRQFSNSRSEMNVSTLELGDSALYLCASSTGSGNTIYFGEGSWLTVV.

The CDR3 reads CASSAGQVSTNEKLFF. The CDR3 DNA follows: TGCGCCAGCAGCGCGGGACAGGTCTCAACTAATGAAAAACTGTTTTTT. The V call is TRBV5-1, the J call TRBJ1-4; 8 nucleotides align to TRBD1. CDR1 and CDR2 from the germline V gene are SGHRS and YFSETQ. This CDR3 has 16 residues. Losses at the gene ends were 4 bases for V and 0 bases for J; bases not matched to a gene: 5.

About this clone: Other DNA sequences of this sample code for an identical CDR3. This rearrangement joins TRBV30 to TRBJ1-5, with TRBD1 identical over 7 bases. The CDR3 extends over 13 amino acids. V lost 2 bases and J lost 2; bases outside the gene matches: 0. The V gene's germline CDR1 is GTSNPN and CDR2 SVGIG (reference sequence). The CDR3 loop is CAWSTGGNQPQHF. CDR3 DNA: TGTGCCTGGAGTACAGGGGGCAATCAGCCCCAGCATTTT.

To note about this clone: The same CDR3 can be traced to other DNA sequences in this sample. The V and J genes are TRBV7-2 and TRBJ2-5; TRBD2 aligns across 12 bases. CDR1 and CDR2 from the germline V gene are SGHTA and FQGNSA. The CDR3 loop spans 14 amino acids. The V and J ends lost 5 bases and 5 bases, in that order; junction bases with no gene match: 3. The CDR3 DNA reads TGTGCCAGCAGCGGCACTAGCGGGGGGGAGACCCAGTACTTC. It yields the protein CASSGTSGGETQYF.